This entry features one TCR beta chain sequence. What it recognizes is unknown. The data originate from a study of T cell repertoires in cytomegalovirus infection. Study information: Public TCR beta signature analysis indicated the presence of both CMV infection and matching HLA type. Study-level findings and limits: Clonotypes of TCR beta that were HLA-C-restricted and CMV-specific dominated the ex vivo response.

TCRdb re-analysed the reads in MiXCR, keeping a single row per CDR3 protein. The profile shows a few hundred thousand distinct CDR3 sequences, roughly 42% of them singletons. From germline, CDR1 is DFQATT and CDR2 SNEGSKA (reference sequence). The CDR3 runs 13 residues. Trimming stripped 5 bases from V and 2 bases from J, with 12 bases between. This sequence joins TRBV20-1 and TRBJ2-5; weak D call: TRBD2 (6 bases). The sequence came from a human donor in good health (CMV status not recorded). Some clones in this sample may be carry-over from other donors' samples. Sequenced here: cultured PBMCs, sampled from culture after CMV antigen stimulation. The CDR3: CSAVADLQETQYF. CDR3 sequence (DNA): TGCAGTGCTGTAGCGGACCTTCAAGAGACCCAGTACTTC.